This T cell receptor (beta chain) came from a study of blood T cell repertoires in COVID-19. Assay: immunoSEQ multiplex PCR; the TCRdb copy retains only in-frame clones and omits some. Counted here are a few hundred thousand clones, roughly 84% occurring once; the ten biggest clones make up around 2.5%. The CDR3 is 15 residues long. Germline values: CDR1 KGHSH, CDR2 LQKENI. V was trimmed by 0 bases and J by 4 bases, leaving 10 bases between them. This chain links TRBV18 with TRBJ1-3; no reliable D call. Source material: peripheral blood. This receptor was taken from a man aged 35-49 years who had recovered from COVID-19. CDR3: CASSPPSSRGNTIYF. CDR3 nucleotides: TGTGCCAGCTCACCACCGTCGTCCAGGGGAAACACCATATATTTT.